This TCR beta chain was identified during a study of blood T cell repertoires in COVID-19. Study in general: Samples came from the United States, Italy and Spain, spanning acute and convalescent COVID-19.

Participants were aged about 18 to 89 years from about 25 US areas. In the original workflow: Estimation of nucleated cell counts was performed using reference gene primer amplification. Sequenced by immunoSEQ multiplex PCR; TCRdb stores in-frame clones only, minus some. The V and J calls and the clone size are those of that table, but D and trimming were determined from the DNA. This table has approximately 350,000 clones, roughly nine tenths appearing once. The CDR3 covers 14 residues. V lost 3 bases, J lost 7 bases, and 15 bases lay in between. Per the germline V gene, CDR1 is SEHNR and CDR2 is FQNEAQ (reference sequence).

The TCR sequence derives from a man between 18 and 35 years old who had recovered from COVID-19. Sequencing was done on a sample of PBMCs or T cells enriched from blood (not recorded which). J is TRBJ1-1 and V is TRBV7-9; possibly TRBD1 for D (6 bases). CDR3 loop: CASSFDRNTFEAFF. The CDR3 DNA reads as TGTGCCAGCAGCTTTGACAGGAACACTTTTGAAGCTTTCTTT.